This T cell receptor (beta chain) comes out of a study of cytomegalovirus exposure and HLA in healthy donors. Study-wide results and caveats: CMV serostatus was the sole immune exposure information available. Cytomegalovirus association was assigned to around 150 TCR beta chains.

At collection, donors were nominally healthy, but unrecorded immune exposures were probable. This PCR relied on a set of 60 Vbeta primers and 13 Jbeta primers. Data came from immunoSEQ multiplex PCR; TCRdb stores just in-frame clones and leaves some out. The profile shows about 220,000 clones, about 75% of them singletons. As concerns this clone: Its cognate antigen is unknown.

This TCR was recovered from a male donor in good health and CMV-seronegative. Sequenced sample: PBMCs.

DNA of the CDR3: TGTGCCAGCAGCTTGCAGGGAACAACTAATGAAAAACTGTTTTTT. This encodes CASSLQGTTNEKLFF. The rearrangement joins TRBV7-3 to TRBJ1-4; TRBD1 might be the D (5 bases). Between the trimmed V and J ends, which lost 3 bases and 0 bases, there was a span of 8 bases. The CDR3 contains 15 residues. CDR1 and CDR2 from the germline V gene are SGHTA and FQGTGA.